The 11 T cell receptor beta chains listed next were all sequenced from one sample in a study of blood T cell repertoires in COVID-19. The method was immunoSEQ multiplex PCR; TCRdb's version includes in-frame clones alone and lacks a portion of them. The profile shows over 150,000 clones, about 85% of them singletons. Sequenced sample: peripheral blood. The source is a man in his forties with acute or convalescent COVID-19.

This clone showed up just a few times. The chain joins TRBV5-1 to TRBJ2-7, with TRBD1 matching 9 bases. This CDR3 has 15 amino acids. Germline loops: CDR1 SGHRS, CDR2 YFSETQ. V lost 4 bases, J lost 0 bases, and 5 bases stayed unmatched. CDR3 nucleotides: TGCGCCAGCAGCGAAGGGACAGGGTCCTCCTACGAGCAGTACTTC. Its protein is CASSEGTGSSYEQYF.

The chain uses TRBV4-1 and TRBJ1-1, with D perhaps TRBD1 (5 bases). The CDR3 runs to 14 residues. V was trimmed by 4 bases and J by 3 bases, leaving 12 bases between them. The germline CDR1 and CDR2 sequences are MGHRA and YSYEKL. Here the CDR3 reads CASSRRGGDTEAFF. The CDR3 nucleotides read TGCGCCAGCAGCCGAAGGGGTGGGGACACTGAAGCTTTCTTT.

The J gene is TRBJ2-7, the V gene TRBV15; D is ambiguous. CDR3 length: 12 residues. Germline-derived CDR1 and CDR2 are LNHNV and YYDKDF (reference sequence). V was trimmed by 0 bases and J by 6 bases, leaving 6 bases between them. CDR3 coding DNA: TGTGCCACCAGCAGAGAGGGCAGCGAGCAGTACTTC. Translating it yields CATSREGSEQYF.

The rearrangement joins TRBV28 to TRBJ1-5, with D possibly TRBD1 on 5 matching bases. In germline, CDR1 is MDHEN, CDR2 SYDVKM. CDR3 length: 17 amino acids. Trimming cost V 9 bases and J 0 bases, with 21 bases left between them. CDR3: CASQAGYFIYSNQPQHF. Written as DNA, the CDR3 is TGTGCCAGTCAGGCAGGGTACTTTATATATAGCAATCAGCCCCAGCATTTT.

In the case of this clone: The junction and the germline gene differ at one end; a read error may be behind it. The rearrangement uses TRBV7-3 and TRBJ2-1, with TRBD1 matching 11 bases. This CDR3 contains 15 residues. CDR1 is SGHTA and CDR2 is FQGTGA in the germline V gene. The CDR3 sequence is CASSLTGTGGNEQFF. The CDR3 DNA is TGTGCCAGCAGCCTAACTGGGACAGGGGGCAATGAGCAGTTCTTC.

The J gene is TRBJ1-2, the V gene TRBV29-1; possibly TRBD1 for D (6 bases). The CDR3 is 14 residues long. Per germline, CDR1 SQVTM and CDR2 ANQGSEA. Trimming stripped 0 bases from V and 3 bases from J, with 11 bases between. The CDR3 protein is CSVEDPGQHYGYTF. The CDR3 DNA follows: TGCAGCGTTGAAGATCCCGGACAGCACTATGGCTACACCTTC.

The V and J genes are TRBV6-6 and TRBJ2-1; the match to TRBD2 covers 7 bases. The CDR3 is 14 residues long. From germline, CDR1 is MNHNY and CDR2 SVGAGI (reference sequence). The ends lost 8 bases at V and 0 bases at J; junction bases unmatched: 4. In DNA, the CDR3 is TGTGCCAGCGGGGGGGGGTTCTCCTACAATGAGCAGTTCTTC. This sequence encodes CASGGGFSYNEQFF.

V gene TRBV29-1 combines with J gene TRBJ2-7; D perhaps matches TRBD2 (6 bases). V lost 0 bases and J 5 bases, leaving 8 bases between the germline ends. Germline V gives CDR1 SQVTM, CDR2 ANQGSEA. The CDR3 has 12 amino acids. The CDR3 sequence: CSVEDREDEQYF. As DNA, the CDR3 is TGCAGCGTTGAAGACAGGGAGGACGAGCAGTACTTC.

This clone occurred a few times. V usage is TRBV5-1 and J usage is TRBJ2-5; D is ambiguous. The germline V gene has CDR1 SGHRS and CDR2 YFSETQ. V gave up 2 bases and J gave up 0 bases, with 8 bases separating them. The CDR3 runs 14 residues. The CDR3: CASSFAEYQETQYF. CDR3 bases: TGCGCCAGCAGCTTTGCGGAGTACCAAGAGACCCAGTACTTC.

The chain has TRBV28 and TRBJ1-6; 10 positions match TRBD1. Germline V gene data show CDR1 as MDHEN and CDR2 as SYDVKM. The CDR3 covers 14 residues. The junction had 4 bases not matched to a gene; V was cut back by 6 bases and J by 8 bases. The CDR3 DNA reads TGTGCCAGCAGCCCGGGACAGGGGTATTCACCCCTCCACTTT. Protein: CASSPGQGYSPLHF.

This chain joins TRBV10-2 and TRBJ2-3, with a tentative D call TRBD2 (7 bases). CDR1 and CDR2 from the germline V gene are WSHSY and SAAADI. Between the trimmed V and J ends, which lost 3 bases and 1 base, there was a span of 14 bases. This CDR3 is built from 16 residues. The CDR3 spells CASSDLAGARTDTQYF. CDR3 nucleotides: TGCGCCAGCAGTGACTTGGCGGGGGCCCGCACAGATACGCAGTATTTT.